This T cell receptor (beta chain) was identified in a study of early T cells in non-severe SARS-CoV-2 infection (TCRdb year 2021). Some background on the complete study: Bulk RNA from unsorted whole blood was used for TCR sequencing, so alpha and beta chains could not be paired. Study-wide findings and limitations: Matching against VDJdb was skewed toward anti-spike CD8 responses, likely underestimated virus-specific expansions, and missed private and CD4 specificities.

To prepare the library, 5' RACE was applied. Sequencing took place on a NextSeq 500. To correct for sequencing error and PCR bias, the TCR library protocol tagged individual cDNA molecules with unique molecular identifiers. Both TCR alpha and beta chains were sequenced, and tight co-correlation was observed between alpha and beta sequence abundances in each sample. The original methods were these. V gene, J gene and CDR3 annotation of TCR sequences was performed with Decombinator V4. Expanded TCRs were defined as changing significantly between any two time points under a Poisson model with p below 0.0001. Abundances of TCRs were expressed as counts per million after normalisation to the total number of TCRs sequenced in each sample. MAIT TCRs were defined by TRAV1-2 paired with TRAJ12, TRAJ20 or TRAJ33, and iNKT TCRs by TRAV10 paired with TRAJ18. VDJdb, accessed 1 November 2021, was searched for CMV, EBV and SARS-CoV-2 annotated TCRs, excluding TCRs annotated for multiple antigens. TCRdb redid the processing of the public reads, applying fastp at Q25 and MiXCR, and retained in-frame beta chains. One record per CDR3 amino acid sequence lists the most common genes and DNA. TCRdb, rather than the study authors, made the V and J calls. This sample comprises around 60,000 distinct CDR3 sequences, more than 9.5% of them detected only once. The top ten hold around 9.9% of the sample.

As to this clonotype: This clone's antigen is unknown. No quality values exist for individual bases; no much larger clone is one base distant.

From a lookup of the germline V gene, CDR1 and CDR2 are MRHNA and SNTAGT. The junction carries 13 bases between V and J, which are trimmed by 4 bases and 0 bases respectively. The CDR3 measures 16 amino acids from cysteine to phenylalanine. Here the CDR3 DNA is all that survives: 48 bases in frame from base 1. This was a case-control study nested in a cohort of healthcare workers in London, UK, who had nasopharyngeal swab PCR tests and blood samples taken every week. Healthcare workers were recruited during the week of the UK lockdown, between 23 and 31 March 2020, and followed weekly for up to 16 weeks.

The clonotype was recovered from an adult who was a healthcare worker with PCR-confirmed SARS-CoV-2 infection or an uninfected control (not recorded which). This chain is built from TRBV6-4 and TRBJ2-1; there is no confident call for the D gene. The material sequenced was whole blood. The DNA sequence is given as TGTGCCAGCAGTGCCGAACTCATAAGCTCCTACAATGAGCAGTTCTTC. It is translated as CASSAELISSYNEQFF.